These 7 T cell receptor beta chains originate from one sample sequenced in a study of T-cell reconstitution after alpha-beta-depleted transplantation in children (TCRdb year 2016). The library was produced with PCR. TCRdb records Illumina HiSeq 2500 as the sequencer. TCR libraries were prepared with molecular barcoding, using unique molecular identifiers to normalize TCRbeta repertoire quantification. The raw public reads went through TCRdb reprocessing: fastp at Q25, MiXCR clone calling, in-frame beta chains kept. CDR3 protein duplicates are merged, each entry listing the most common genes and DNA. Across this sample there are about 120,000 distinct CDR3 sequences, with approximately 10% seen only once. Less than 40% of the sample lies in the top ten. The treatment or condition label for this specimen denotes: allogeneic hematopoietic cell transplantation with graft depleted of TCRalphabeta T cells and CD19 B cells.

This specimen consisted of PBMCs, obtained before TCRalphabeta/CD19-depleted stem cell transplant. These receptors all stem from a boy between 2 and 10 years old with acute lymphoblastic leukemia, due to receive a stem cell transplant.

This clonotype was detected only a few times. One junction end does not reproduce the germline sequence, and a read error may be involved. The V call is TRBV29-1, the J call TRBJ2-1; 8 nucleotides agree with TRBD2. Germline V gene lookup returns CDR1 SQVTM and CDR2 ANQGSEA. This CDR3 region has 14 residues. CDR3 amino acids: CSVEVAGIYNEQFF. As DNA, the CDR3 is TGCAGCGTAGAAGTAGCGGGAATTTACAATGAGCAGTTCTTC.

This clonotype was recorded many times. This chain uses TRBV5-1 with TRBJ2-7, with TRBD2 matching 10 bases. The germline V gene encodes CDR1 SGHRS and CDR2 YFSETQ. Trimming at V came to 4 bases and at J to 5 bases, leaving 9 bases not matched to a gene. The CDR3 spans 15 residues. CDR3 in DNA: TGCGCCAGCAGCCCAGCGGGAGGGCCGATCCACGAGCAGTACTTC. As protein: CASSPAGGPIHEQYF.

This clonotype was counted a few times. V gene TRBV7-9 combines with J gene TRBJ1-2; D may be TRBD1 (6 bases). Germline V CDR1 and CDR2: SEHNR, FQNEAQ (reference sequence). This CDR3 comprises 13 residues. V lost 8 bases and J lost 1, with 11 bases in between. CDR3 in amino acids: CASRRDNNYGYTF. For the CDR3, the DNA is TGTGCCAGCCGCCGGGACAATAACTATGGCTACACCTTC.

The chain couples TRBV6-5 to TRBJ2-7; maybe TRBD1 (5 bases). Germline loops: CDR1 MNHEY, CDR2 SVGAGI. The V end was cut by 2 bases, the J end by 3 bases, with 11 bases between. The length of the CDR3 is 14 residues. CDR3 residues: CASSYKGKSYEQYF. CDR3 bases: TGTGCCAGCAGTTACAAGGGGAAGAGCTACGAGCAGTACTTC.

V and J are TRBV5-1 and TRBJ2-7; 10 bases line up with TRBD1. This CDR3 is built from 14 residues. From germline, CDR1 is SGHRS and CDR2 YFSETQ. The V segment lost 4 bases and the J segment 6 bases; nucleotides outside the gene matches: 7. CDR3 protein: CASSPGQGKSEQYF. In nucleotides, the CDR3 is TGCGCCAGCAGCCCGGGACAGGGGAAGAGCGAGCAGTACTTC.

In DNA form, the CDR3 reads TGTGCCTGGACAGGTACCGACGAGCAGTACTTC. Protein: CAWTGTDEQYF. This rearrangement joins TRBV30 to TRBJ2-7, with D unresolved. The ends were cut back, 4 bases at V and 5 bases at J, with 9 bases in the middle. CDR1 GTSNPN and CDR2 SVGIG come from the germline V gene (reference sequence). The CDR3 covers 11 residues.

This clonotype was counted between two and nine times. The V and J genes are TRBV10-3 and TRBJ1-1; no reliable D call. Germline values: CDR1 ENHRY, CDR2 SYGVKD. Deletions cut 3 bases from V and 6 bases from J, with 26 bases between. This CDR3 spans 18 amino acids. CDR3 residues: CAISEMAGSQNRFAEAFF. Here the CDR3 DNA reads TGTGCCATCAGTGAAATGGCGGGAAGCCAAAATAGGTTTGCTGAAGCTTTCTTT.